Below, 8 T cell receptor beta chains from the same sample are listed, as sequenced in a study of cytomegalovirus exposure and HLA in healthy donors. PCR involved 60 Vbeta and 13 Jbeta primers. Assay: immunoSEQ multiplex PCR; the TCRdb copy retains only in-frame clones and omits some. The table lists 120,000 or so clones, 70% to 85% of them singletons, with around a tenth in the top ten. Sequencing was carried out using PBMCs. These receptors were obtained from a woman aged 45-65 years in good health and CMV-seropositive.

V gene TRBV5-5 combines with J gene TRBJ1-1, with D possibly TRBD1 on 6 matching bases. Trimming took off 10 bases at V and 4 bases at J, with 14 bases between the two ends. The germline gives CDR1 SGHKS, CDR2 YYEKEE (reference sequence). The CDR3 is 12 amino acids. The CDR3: CACAGAPTEAFF. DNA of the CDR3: TGTGCCTGCGCAGGGGCCCCCACTGAAGCTTTCTTT.

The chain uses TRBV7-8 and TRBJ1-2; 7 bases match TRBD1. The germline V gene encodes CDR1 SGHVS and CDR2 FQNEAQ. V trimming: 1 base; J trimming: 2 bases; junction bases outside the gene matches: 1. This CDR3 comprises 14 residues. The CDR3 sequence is CASSLDRGNYGYTF. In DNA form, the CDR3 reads TGTGCCAGCAGCTTAGACAGGGGCAACTATGGCTACACCTTC.

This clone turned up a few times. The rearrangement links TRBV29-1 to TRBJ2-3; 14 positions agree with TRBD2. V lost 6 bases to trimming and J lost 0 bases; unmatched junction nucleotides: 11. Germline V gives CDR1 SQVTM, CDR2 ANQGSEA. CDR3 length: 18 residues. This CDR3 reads CSVGLAGEHGVSTDTQYF. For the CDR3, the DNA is TGCAGCGTGGGACTAGCGGGGGAGCATGGGGTTAGCACAGATACGCAGTATTTT.

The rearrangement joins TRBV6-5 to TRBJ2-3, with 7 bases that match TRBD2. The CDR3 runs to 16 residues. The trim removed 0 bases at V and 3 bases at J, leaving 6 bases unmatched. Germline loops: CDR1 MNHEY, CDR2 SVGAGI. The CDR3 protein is CASSYSGEGRTDTQYF. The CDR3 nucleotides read TGTGCCAGCAGTTACTCCGGGGAGGGACGGACAGATACGCAGTATTTT.

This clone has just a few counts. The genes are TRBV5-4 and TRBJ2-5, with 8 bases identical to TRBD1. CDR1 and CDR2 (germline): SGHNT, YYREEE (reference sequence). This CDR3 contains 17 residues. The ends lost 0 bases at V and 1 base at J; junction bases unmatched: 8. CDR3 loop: CASSLAQGAIIQETQYF. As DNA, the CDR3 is TGTGCCAGCAGCTTGGCCCAGGGGGCTATAATCCAAGAGACCCAGTACTTC.

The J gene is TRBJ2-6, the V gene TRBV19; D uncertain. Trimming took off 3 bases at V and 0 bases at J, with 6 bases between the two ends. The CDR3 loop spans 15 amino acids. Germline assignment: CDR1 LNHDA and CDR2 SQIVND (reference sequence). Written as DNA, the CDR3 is TGTGCCAGTAGTATTGAGCTCTCTGGGGCCAACGTCCTGACTTTC. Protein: CASSIELSGANVLTF.

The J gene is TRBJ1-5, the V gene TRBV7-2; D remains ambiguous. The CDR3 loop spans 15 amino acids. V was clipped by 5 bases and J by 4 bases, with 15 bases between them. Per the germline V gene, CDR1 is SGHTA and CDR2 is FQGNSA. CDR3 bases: TGTGCCAGCAGCCCTGCGGGCAGCTATAATCAGCCCCAGCATTTT. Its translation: CASSPAGSYNQPQHF.

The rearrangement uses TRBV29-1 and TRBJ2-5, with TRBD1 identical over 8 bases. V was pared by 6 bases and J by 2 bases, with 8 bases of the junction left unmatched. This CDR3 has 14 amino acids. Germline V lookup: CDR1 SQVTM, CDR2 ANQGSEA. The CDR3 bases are TGCAGCGTCCGGACAGGGACCACACAAGAGACCCAGTACTTC. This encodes CSVRTGTTQETQYF.